This TCR beta chain comes out of a study of blood T cell repertoires in COVID-19. Study-level background: COVID-19 samples, acute and convalescent, were from the United States, Italy and Spain.

Method: immunoSEQ multiplex PCR; TCRdb's copy keeps in-frame clones and lacks some. This sample has about 270,000 clones, with roughly nine tenths found just once. This CDR3 spans 16 amino acids. V shed 5 bases and J 4 bases; nucleotides not matched to a gene: 11. Per the germline V gene, CDR1 is SGHTA and CDR2 is FQGNSA. This TCR was sampled from a woman aged 45-65 years who had recovered from COVID-19. This chain connects TRBV7-2 to TRBJ1-2; the match to TRBD1 covers 9 bases. Sequenced: PBMCs or T cells enriched from blood (not recorded which). Here the CDR3 reads CASSQRTGDIAYGYTF. In nucleotides, the CDR3 is TGTGCCAGCAGCCAGCGGACAGGGGATATAGCCTATGGCTACACCTTC.